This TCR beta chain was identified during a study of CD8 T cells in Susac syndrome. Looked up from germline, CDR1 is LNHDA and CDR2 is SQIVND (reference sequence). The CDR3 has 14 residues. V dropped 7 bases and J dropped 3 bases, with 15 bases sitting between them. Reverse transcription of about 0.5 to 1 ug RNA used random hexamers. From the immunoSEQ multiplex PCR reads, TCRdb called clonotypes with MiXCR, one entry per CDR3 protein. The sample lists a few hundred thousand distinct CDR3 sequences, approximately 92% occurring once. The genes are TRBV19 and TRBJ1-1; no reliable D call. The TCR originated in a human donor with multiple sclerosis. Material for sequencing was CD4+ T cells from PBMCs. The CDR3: CASIPGGLDTEAFF. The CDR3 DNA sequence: TGTGCCAGTATCCCGGGCGGATTAGACACTGAAGCTTTCTTT.